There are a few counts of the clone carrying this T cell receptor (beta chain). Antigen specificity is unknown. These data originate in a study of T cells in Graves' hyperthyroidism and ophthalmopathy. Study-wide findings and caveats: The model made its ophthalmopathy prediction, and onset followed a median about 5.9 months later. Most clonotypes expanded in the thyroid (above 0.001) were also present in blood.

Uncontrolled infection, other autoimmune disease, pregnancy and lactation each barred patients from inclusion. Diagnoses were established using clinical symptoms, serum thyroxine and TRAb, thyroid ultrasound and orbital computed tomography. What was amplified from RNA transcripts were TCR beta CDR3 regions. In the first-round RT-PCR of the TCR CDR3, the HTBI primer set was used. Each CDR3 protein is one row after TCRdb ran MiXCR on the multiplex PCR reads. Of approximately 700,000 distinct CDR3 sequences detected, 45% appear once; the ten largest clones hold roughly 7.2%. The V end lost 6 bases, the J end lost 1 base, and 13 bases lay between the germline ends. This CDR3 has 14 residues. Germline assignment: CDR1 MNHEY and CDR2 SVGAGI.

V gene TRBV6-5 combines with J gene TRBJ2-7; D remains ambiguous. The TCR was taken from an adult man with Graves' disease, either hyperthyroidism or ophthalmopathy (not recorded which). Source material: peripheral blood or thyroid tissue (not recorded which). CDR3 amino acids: CASSLTTTSYEQYF. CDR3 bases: TGTGCCAGCAGCCTAACAACTACTTCCTACGAGCAGTACTTC.